A selection of T cell receptor beta chains follows, all from one sample in a study of monozygotic twins with inflammatory bowel disease. TCRdb reprocessed the 5' RACE reads and reports one entry per CDR3 protein, with no DNA. The sample shows fewer than 450,000 distinct CDR3 sequences, and 2.5% to 3% sits with its ten largest clones. The sequenced sample consisted of blood. The receptors here all came from a human donor with ulcerative colitis or Crohn's disease, or a healthy co-twin of an affected twin (not recorded which). Each CDR3 is given with its conserved first and last residue.

>TRBV7-2|18|TRBJ2-1
CASSLGLGLAGGPLVQFF
>TRBV5-6|17|TRBJ1-5
CASSLMAGWDSNQPQHF
>TRBV4-3|15|TRBJ2-2
CASSQAPTNTGELFF
>TRBV7-9|14|TRBJ2-7
CASSRTGDTYEQYF
>TRBV28|15|TRBJ2-3
CASSPHRGGQNTQYF
>TRBV3-1|18|TRBJ2-7
CASSQGGFRSLFSYEQYF
>TRBV20-1|11|TRBJ2-7
CSALDGDEQYF
>TRBV6-5|14|TRBJ1-1
CASSYSSPGTEAFF
>TRBV7-3|15|TRBJ2-5
CASSLNGPGGETQYF
>TRBV10-3|11|TRBJ2-7
CAISESKEQYF
>TRBV18|16|TRBJ1-2
CASSPLQGQGEEGYTF
>TRBV10-3|15|TRBJ2-3
CAIGGTSGSTDTQYF
>TRBV28|16|TRBJ2-3
CASSPQRGTHTDTQYF
>TRBV11-1|20|TRBJ1-4
CASSFATFGTSPATNEKLFF
>TRBV5-6|16|TRBJ2-1
CASSSLDGGSYNEQFF
>TRBV6-6|14|TRBJ1-2
CDSSHLDRVYGYTF
>TRBV6-1|16|TRBJ2-6
CASGGGKASGANVLTF
>TRBV20-1|14|TRBJ2-2
CSARASGGTGELFF
>TRBV20-1|13|TRBJ2-1
CSATRDTNNEQFF
>TRBV20-1|13|TRBJ2-7
CSAPWAQSYEQYF
>TRBV29-1|13|TRBJ2-3
CSVEEGAPDTQYF
>TRBV7-6|15|TRBJ1-2
CASSLGTGYNYGYTF
>TRBV2|12|TRBJ2-5
CASRWVGETQYF
>TRBV5-1|16|TRBJ2-1
CASSLAGQSSYNEQFF
>TRBV6-5|13|TRBJ1-2
CASSTGATYGYTF
>TRBV2|15|TRBJ2-1
CASTRQGSSYNEQFF
>TRBV4-3|13|TRBJ2-7
CASSQEWGYEQYF
>TRBV29-1|13|TRBJ2-7
CSVTGTGPYEQYF
>TRBV24-1|19|TRBJ2-3
CATSDPAGTGIRKTDTQYF
>TRBV4-2|14|TRBJ2-7
CASSQVEDFYEQYF
>TRBV20-1|16|TRBJ2-3
CSAREGGGGLRDTQYF
>TRBV18|15|TRBJ2-7
CASSLRQGEAYEQYF
>TRBV4-2|16|TRBJ2-7
CASSQGTSGGAYEQYF
>TRBV4-2|15|TRBJ2-7
CASSQDRRGGYEQYF
>TRBV5-1|15|TRBJ2-3
CASSLMGGFTDTQYF
>TRBV4-2|15|TRBJ2-3
CASSLSGGVADTQYF
>TRBV3-1|11|TRBJ1-1
CASSQSTEAFF
>TRBV29-1|14|TRBJ2-2
CSVVAGVSTGELFF
>TRBV4-3|18|TRBJ2-1
CASSKGSGGGGSYNEQFF
>TRBV20-1|16|TRBJ2-1
CSARGPSGGRYNEQFF
>TRBV7-2|14|TRBJ1-5
CASSPDSINQPQHF
>TRBV12-3/TRBV12-4|13|TRBJ1-2
CASSLEGTYGYTF
>TRBV4-3|15|TRBJ2-3
CASSQDKGTQDTQYF
>TRBV11-2|16|TRBJ1-1
CASSQGTRGNIVEAFF